This TCR beta chain was found in a study of blood T cell repertoires in COVID-19. This table comes from immunoSEQ multiplex PCR, and its TCRdb copy is limited to in-frame clones, with some not included. The sample yields roughly 380,000 clones, roughly 87% seen once. Enrolled through a virtual design, the participants were between roughly 18 and 100 years of age and came from 24 US areas. Cohort allocation depended upon clinical history that participants reported. The CDR3 has 15 amino acids. V lost 5 bases, J lost 0 bases, and 13 bases lay in between. Germline CDR1 and CDR2: LGHDT and YNNKEL (reference sequence).

The sequence was obtained from a woman aged 30 to 39 who had recovered from COVID-19. The V call is TRBV3-1 (or the pseudogene TRBV3-2), the J call TRBJ1-2; no definite D call. The specimen was PBMCs or T cells enriched from blood (not recorded which). CDR3 DNA: TGTGCCAGCAGCGAAGGTTTCTCGGCTAACTATGGCTACACCTTC. The encoded protein is CASSEGFSANYGYTF.